Below are 7 T cell receptor beta chains sequenced from a single sample in a study of early T cells in non-severe SARS-CoV-2 infection. TCRdb independently ran MiXCR on the 5' RACE reads; one entry per CDR3 protein. The sample carries some 96,000 distinct CDR3 sequences, 11% recorded once. The specimen comprised whole blood, sampled at baseline. These receptors were taken from an adult who was a healthcare worker with PCR-confirmed SARS-CoV-2 infection or an uninfected control (not recorded which).

This clonotype was counted a few times. The chain carries TRBV11-2 and TRBJ1-1, with D maybe TRBD1 (6 bases). The CDR3 is 14 amino acids. From germline, CDR1 is SGHAT and CDR2 FQNNGV. Trimming shortened V by 4 bases and J by 4 bases, and 13 bases separated the two germline ends. The CDR3 region has the DNA TGTGCCAGCAGCTCACAGGGTGTTGGCACTGAAGCTTTCTTT. Translated, it gives CASSSQGVGTEAFF.

This clonotype occurred many times. The rearrangement links TRBV4-2 to TRBJ1-5; no reliable D call. This CDR3 contains 16 residues. V was cut by 1 base and J by 2 bases, with 12 bases left in between. From germline, CDR1 is LGHNA and CDR2 YNFKEQ. The CDR3 region has the DNA TGTGCCAGCAGCCAAGGTGTGGTGTCCGGCAATCAGCCCCAGCATTTT. Amino acids: CASSQGVVSGNQPQHF.

The rearrangement links TRBV20-1 to TRBJ1-4, with unresolved D. The CDR3 runs 13 residues. The V end lost 3 bases, the J end lost 8 bases, and 13 bases lay between the germline ends. CDR1 DFQATT and CDR2 SNEGSKA come from the germline V gene (reference sequence). In DNA, the CDR3 is TGCAGTGCTAGCCGTTCCATAAGGGAAAAACTGTTTTTT. Its translation: CSASRSIREKLFF.

Many counts were recorded for this clonotype. The chain has TRBV2 and TRBJ1-5, with 7 nucleotides matching TRBD1. This CDR3 comprises 12 residues. V was pared by 10 bases and J by 2 bases, with 2 bases of the junction left unmatched. Germline values: CDR1 SNHLY, CDR2 FYNNEI. The CDR3 DNA is TGTGCCATTGGGACAGGCAATCAGCCCCAGCATTTT. Translating gives CAIGTGNQPQHF. Supplemented by reference TRBV2 and TRBJ1-5, the full variable domain reads EPEVTQTPSHQVTQMGQEVILRCVPISNHLYFYWYRQILGQKVEFLVSFYNNEISEKSEIFDDQFSVERPDGSNFTLKIRSTKLEDSAMYFCAIGTGNQPQHFGDGTRLSIL.

V is TRBV6-5 and J is TRBJ2-5; D is perhaps TRBD2 (6 bases). V was clipped by 4 bases and J by 0 bases, with 15 bases between them. CDR3 length: 16 amino acids. Germline assignment: CDR1 MNHEY and CDR2 SVGAGI. The CDR3 bases are TGTGCCAGCAGTTCGCCGGGGGACCGAAACCAAGAGACCCAGTACTTC. The encoded protein is CASSSPGDRNQETQYF.

There are many counts of this clonotype. This chain uses TRBV7-6 with TRBJ2-5, with D possibly matching TRBD2 (6 bases). Germline CDR1 reads SGHVS; CDR2 reads FNYEAQ. V lost 4 bases and J 7 bases, leaving 19 bases between the germline ends. The CDR3 runs 15 residues. The CDR3, as DNA: TGTGCCAGCAGCTCCGCGCTCTCCGGGAGCGGGACCCAGTACTTC. This gives the protein CASSSALSGSGTQYF.

The genes are TRBV2 and TRBJ2-7; TRBD1 is a possible D gene (5 bases). The germline V gene has CDR1 SNHLY and CDR2 FYNNEI. The CDR3 runs to 15 residues. The V and J ends lost 0 bases and 2 bases respectively, with 11 bases between them. The CDR3 DNA sequence: TGTGCCAGCAGTGAAGCCCGGCAGGACACCTACGAGCAGTACTTC. This translates into CASSEARQDTYEQYF. The entire variable domain, with the rest obtained from reference TRBV2 and TRBJ2-7, is as follows: EPEVTQTPSHQVTQMGQEVILRCVPISNHLYFYWYRQILGQKVEFLVSFYNNEISEKSEIFDDQFSVERPDGSNFTLKIRSTKLEDSAMYFCASSEARQDTYEQYFGPGTRLTVT.